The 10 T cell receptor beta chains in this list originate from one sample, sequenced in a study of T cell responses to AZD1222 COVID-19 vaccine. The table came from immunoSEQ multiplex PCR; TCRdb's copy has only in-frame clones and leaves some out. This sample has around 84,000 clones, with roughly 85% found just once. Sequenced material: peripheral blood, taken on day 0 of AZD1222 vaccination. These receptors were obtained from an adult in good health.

CDR3 residues: CASSLANTEAFF. The CDR3, as DNA: TGTGCCAGCAGTTTAGCCAACACTGAAGCTTTCTTT. This chain connects TRBV12-3 or TRBV12-4 to TRBJ1-1; D not certain. V lost 0 bases and J 2 bases, leaving 1 base between the germline ends. The CDR3 spans 12 residues.

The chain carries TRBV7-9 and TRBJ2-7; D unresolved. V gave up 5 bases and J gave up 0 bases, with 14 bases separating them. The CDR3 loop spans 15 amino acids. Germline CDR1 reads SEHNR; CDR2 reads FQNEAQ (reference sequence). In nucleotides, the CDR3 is TGTGCCAGCAGCCTCCGGGTCTTAAGCTCCTACGAGCAGTACTTC. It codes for CASSLRVLSSYEQYF.

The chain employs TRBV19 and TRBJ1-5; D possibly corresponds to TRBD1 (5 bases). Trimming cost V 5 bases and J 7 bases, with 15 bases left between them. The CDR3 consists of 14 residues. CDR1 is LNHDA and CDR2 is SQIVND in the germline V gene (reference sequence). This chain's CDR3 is CASSAQGFNQPQHF. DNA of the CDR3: TGTGCCAGTAGTGCCCAGGGATTTAACCAGCCCCAGCATTTT.

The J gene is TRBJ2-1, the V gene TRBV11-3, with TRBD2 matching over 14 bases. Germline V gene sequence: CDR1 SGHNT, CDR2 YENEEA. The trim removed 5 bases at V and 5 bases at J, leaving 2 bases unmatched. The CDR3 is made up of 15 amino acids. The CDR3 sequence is CASSRGLAGDNEQFF. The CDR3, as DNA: TGTGCCAGCAGCCGGGGACTAGCGGGAGACAATGAGCAGTTCTTC.

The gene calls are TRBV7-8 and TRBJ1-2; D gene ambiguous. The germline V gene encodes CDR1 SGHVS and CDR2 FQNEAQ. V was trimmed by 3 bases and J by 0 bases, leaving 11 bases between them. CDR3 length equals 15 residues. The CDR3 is CASSFGVLANYGYTF. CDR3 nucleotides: TGTGCCAGCAGCTTTGGGGTCTTAGCTAACTATGGCTACACCTTC.

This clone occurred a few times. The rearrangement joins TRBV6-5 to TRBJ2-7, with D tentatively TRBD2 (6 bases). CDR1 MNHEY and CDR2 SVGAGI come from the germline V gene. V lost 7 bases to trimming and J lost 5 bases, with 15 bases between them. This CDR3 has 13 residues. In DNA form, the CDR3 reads TGTGCCAGCAAGAATAGGGGACTCCACGAGCAGTACTTC. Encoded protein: CASKNRGLHEQYF.

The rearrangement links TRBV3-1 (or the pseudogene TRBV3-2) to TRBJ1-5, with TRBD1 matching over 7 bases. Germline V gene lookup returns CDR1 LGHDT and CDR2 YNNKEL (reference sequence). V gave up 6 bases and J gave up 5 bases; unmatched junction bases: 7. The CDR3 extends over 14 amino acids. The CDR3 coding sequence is TGTGCCAGCAGACGTGACAGGGTCGATCAGCCCCAGCATTTT. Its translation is CASRRDRVDQPQHF.

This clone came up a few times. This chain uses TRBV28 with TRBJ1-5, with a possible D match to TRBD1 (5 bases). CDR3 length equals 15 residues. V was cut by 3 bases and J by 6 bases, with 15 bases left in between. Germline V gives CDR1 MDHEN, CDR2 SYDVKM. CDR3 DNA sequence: TGTGCCAGCAGTTTTCAACCCCCAGGGAGTCAGCCCCAGCATTTT. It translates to CASSFQPPGSQPQHF.

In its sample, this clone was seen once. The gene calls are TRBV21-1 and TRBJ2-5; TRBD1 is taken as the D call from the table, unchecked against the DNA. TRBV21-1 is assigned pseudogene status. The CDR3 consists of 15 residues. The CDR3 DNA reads TGTGCCAGCGGATTGGCAGGGATGAGGAAAGAGACCCAGTACTTC. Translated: CASGLAGMRKETQYF.

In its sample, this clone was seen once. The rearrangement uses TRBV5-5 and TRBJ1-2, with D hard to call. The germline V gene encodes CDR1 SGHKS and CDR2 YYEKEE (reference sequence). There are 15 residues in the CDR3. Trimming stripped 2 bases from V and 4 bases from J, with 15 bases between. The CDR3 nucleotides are TGTGCCAGCAGCTTCAGTGGCTCAGGCGTCTATGGCTACACCTTC. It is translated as CASSFSGSGVYGYTF.